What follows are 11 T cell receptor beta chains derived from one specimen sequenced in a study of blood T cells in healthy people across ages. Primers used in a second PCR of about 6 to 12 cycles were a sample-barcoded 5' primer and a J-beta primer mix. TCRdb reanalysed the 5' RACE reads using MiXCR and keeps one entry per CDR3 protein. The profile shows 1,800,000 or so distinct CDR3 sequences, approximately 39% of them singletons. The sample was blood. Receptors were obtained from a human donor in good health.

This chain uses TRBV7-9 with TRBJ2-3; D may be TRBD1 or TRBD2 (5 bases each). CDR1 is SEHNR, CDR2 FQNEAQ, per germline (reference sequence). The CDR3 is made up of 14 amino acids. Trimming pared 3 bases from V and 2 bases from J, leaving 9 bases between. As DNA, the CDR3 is TGTGCCAGCAGCTTCGGGACCCACACAGATACGCAGTATTTT. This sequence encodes CASSFGTHTDTQYF.

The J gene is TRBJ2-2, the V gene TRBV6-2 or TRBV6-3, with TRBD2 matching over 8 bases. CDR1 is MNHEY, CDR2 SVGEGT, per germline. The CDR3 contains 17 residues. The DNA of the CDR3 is TGTGCTCCAACTCCCGGGGGGGGCGTTAAGATATCCGGGGAGCTGTTTTTT. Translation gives CAPTPGGGVKISGELFF.

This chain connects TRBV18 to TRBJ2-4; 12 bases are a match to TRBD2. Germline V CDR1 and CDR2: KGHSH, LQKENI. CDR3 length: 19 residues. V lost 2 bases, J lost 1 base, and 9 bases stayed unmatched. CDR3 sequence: CASSPGLAGRPRAKNIQYF. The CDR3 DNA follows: TGTGCCAGCTCACCAGGACTAGCGGGGCGACCAAGGGCCAAAAACATTCAGTACTTC.

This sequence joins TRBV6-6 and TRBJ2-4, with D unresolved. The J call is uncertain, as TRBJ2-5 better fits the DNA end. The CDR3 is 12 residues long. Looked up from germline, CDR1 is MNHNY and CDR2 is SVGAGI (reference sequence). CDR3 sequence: CASSFPVETQYF. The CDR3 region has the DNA TGTGCCAGCAGTTTCCCGGTGGAGACCCAGTACTTC.

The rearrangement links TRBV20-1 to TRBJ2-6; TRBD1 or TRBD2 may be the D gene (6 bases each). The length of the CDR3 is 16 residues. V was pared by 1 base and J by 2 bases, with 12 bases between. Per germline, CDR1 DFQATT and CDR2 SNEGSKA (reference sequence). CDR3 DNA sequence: TGCAGTGCTAGAGGCCCGGGGGCGGCTGGGGCCAACGTCCTGACTTTC. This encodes CSARGPGAAGANVLTF.

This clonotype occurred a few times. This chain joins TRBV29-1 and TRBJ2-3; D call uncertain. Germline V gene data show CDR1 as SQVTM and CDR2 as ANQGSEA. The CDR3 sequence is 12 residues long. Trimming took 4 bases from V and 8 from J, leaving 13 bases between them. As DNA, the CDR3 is TGCAGCGTTGCTGAGACGCTTGGTACGCAGTATTTT. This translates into CSVAETLGTQYF.

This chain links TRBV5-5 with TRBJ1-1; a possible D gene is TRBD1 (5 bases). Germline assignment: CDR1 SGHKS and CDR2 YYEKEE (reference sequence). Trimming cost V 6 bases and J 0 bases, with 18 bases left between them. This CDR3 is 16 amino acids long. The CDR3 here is CASNLWTGAVNTEAFF. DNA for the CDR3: TGTGCCAGCAACCTATGGACTGGGGCAGTGAACACTGAAGCTTTCTTT.

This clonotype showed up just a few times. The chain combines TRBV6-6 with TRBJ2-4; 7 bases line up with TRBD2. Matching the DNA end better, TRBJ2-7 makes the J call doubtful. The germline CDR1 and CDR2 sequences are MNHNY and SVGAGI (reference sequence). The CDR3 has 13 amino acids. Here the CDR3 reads CASSRTRDYEQYF. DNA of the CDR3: TGTGCCAGCAGCCGGACTAGGGATTACGAGCAGTACTTC.

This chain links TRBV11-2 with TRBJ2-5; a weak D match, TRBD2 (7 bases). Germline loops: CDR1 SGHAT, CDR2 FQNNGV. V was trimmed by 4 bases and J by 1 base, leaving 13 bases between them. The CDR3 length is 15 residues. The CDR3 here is CASSWGGRLQETQYF. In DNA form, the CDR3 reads TGTGCCAGCAGCTGGGGGGGCAGGCTCCAAGAGACCCAGTACTTC.

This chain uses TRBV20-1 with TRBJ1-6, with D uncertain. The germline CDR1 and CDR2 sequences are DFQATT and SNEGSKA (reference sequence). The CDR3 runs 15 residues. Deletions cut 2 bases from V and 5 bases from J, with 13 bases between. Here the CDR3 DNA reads TGCAGTGCTAGATCGGACGGTGCTAATAATTCACCCCTCCACTTT. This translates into CSARSDGANNSPLHF.

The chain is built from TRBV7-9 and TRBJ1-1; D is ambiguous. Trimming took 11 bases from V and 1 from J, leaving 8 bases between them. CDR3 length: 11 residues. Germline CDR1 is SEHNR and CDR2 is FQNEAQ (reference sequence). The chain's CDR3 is CASAKNTEAFF. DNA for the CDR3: TGTGCCTCGGCAAAGAACACTGAAGCTTTCTTT.